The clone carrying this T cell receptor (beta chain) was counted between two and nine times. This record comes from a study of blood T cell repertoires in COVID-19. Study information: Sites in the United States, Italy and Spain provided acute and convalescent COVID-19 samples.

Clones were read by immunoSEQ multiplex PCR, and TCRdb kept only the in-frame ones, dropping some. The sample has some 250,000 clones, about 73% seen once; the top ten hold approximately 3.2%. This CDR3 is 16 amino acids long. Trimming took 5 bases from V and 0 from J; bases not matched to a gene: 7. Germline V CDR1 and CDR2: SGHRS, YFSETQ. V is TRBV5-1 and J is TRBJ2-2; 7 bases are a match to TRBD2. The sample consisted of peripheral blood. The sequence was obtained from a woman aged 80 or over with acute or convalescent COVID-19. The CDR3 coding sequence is TGCGCCAGCAGATTTATAGCGGGTACGAACACCGGGGAGCTGTTTTTT. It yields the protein CASRFIAGTNTGELFF.